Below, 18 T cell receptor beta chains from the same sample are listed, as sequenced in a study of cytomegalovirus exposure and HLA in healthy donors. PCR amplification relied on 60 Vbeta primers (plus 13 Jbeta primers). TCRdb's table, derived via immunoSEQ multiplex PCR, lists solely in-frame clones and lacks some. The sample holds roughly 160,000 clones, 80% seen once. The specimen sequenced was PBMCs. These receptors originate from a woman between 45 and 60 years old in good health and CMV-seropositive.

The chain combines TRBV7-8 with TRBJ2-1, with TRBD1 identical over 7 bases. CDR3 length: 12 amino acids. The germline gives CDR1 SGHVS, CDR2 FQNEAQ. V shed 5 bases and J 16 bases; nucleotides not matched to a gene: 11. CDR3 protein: CASSRQGVRFFF. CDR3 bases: TGTGCCAGCAGCCGGCAGGGGGTGCGGTTCTTCTTC.

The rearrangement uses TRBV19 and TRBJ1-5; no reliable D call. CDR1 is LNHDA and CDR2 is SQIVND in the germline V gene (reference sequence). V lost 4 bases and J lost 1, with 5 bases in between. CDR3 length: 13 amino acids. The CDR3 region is CASSRASNQPQHF. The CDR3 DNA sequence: TGTGCCAGTAGTAGAGCCAGCAATCAGCCCCAGCATTTT.

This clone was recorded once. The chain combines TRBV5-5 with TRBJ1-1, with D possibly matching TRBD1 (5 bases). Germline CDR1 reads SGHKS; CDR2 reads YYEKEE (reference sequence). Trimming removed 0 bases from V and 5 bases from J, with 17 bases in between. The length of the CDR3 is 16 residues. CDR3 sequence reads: CASSLDLGGIWTEAFF. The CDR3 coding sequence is TGTGCCAGCAGCTTGGATTTGGGGGGAATATGGACTGAAGCTTTCTTT.

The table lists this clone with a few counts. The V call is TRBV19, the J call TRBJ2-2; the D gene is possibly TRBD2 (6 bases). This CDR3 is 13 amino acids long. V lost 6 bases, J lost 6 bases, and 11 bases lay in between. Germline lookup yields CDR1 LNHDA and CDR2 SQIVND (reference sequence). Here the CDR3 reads CASRGGFAGELFF. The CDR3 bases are TGTGCCAGTAGGGGGGGATTCGCCGGGGAGCTGTTTTTT.

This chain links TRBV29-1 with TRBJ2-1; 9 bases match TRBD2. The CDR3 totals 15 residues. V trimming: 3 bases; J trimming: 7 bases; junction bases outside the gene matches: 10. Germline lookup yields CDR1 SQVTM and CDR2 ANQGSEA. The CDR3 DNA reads TGCAGCGTTGATAGAGGCGGGGGGGCGGGAAATGAGCAGTTCTTC. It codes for CSVDRGGGAGNEQFF.

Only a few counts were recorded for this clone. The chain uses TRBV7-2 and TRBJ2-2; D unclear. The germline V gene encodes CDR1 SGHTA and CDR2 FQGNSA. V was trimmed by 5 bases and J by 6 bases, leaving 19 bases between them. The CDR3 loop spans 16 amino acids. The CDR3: CASSPSWSARAGELFF. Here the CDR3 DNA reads TGTGCCAGCAGCCCTAGTTGGTCGGCGCGAGCCGGGGAGCTGTTTTTT.

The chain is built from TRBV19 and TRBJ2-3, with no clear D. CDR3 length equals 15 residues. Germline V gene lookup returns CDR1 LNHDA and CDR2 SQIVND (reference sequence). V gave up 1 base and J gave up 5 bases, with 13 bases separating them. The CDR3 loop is CASSIGGSKLDTQYF. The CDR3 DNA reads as TGTGCCAGTAGTATAGGAGGCTCGAAGTTAGATACGCAGTATTTT. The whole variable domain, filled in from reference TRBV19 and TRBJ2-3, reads DGGITQSPKYLFRKEGQNVTLSCEQNLNHDAMYWYRQDPGQGLRLIYYSQIVNDFQKGDIAEGYSVSREKKESFPLTVTSAQKNPTAFYLCASSIGGSKLDTQYFGPGTRLTVL.

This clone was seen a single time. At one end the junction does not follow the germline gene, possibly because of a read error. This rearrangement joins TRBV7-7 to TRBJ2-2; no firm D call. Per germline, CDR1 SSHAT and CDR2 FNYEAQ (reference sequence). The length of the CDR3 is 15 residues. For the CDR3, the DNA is TGTGCTAGCAGCTTTAGACGGGCGAACACCGGGGAGCTGTTTTTT. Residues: CASSFRRANTGELFF. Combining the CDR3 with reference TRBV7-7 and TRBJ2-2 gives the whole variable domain GAGVSQSPRYKVTKRGQDVTLRCDPISSHATLYWYQQALGQGPEFLTYFNYEAQPDKSGLPSDRFSAERPEGSISTLTIQRTEQRDSAMYRCASSFRRANTGELFFGEGSRLTVL.

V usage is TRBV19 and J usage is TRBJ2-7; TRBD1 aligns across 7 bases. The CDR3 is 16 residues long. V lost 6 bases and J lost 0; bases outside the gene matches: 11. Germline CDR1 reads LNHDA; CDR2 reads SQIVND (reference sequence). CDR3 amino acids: CASSNRPGQRSYEQYF. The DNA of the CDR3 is TGTGCCAGTAGCAATCGCCCGGGACAGCGCTCCTACGAGCAGTACTTC. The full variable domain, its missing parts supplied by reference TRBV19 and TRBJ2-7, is DGGITQSPKYLFRKEGQNVTLSCEQNLNHDAMYWYRQDPGQGLRLIYYSQIVNDFQKGDIAEGYSVSREKKESFPLTVTSAQKNPTAFYLCASSNRPGQRSYEQYFGPGTRLTVT.

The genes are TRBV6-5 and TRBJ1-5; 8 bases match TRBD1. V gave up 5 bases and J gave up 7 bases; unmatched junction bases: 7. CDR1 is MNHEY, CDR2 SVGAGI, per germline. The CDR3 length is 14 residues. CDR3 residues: CASSPQGARQPQHF. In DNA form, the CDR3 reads TGTGCCAGCAGTCCTCAGGGGGCTCGACAGCCCCAGCATTTT.

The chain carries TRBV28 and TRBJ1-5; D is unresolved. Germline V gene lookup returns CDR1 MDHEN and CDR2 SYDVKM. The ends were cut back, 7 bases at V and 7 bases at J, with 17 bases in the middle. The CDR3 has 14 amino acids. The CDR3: CASIPGSGGQPQHF. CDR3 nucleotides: TGTGCCAGCATCCCCGGCTCAGGAGGACAGCCCCAGCATTTT.

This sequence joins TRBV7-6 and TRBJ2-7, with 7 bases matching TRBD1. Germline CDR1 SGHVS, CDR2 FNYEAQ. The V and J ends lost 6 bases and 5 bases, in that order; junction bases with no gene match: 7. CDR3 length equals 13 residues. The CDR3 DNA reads TGTGCCAGCAGTCCGGGACAGTCCCACGAGCAGTACTTC. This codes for CASSPGQSHEQYF.

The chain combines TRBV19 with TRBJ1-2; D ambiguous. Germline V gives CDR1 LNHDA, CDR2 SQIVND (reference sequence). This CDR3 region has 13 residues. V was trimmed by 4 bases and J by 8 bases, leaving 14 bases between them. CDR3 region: CASSSGNKKGYTF. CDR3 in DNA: TGTGCCAGTAGTAGTGGCAATAAGAAAGGCTACACCTTC. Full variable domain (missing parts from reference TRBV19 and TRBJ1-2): DGGITQSPKYLFRKEGQNVTLSCEQNLNHDAMYWYRQDPGQGLRLIYYSQIVNDFQKGDIAEGYSVSREKKESFPLTVTSAQKNPTAFYLCASSSGNKKGYTFGSGTRLTVV.

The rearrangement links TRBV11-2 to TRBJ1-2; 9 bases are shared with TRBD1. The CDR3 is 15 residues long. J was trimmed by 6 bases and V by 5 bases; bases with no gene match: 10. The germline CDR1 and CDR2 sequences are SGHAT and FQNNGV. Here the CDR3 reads CASSPRGQGWHGYTF. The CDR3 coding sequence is TGTGCCAGCAGCCCCAGAGGACAGGGGTGGCATGGCTACACCTTC.

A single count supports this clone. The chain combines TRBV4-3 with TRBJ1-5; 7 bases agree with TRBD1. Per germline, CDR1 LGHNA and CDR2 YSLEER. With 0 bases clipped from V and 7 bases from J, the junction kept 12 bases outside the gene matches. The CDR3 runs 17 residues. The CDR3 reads CASSQDFTAGGRQPQHF. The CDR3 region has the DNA TGCGCCAGCAGCCAAGATTTTACGGCAGGGGGAAGGCAGCCCCAGCATTTT.

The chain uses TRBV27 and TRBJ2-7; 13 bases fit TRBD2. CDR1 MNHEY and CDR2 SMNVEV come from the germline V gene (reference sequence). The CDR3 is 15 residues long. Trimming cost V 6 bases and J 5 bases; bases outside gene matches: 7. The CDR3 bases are TGTGCCAGCAGACTAGGACTAGCGGGGGTGCACGAGCAGTACTTC. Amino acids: CASRLGLAGVHEQYF.

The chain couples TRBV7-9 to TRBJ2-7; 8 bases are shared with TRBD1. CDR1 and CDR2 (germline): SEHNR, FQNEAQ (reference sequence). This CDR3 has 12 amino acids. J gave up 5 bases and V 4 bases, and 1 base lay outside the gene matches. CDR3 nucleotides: TGTGCCAGCAGCTGGGACAGGAACGAGCAGTACTTC. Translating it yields CASSWDRNEQYF. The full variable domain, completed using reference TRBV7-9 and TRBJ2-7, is DTGVSQNPRHKITKRGQNVTFRCDPISEHNRLYWYRQTLGQGPEFLTYFQNEAQLEKSRLLSDRFSAERPKGSFSTLEIQRTEQGDSAMYLCASSWDRNEQYFGPGTRLTVT.

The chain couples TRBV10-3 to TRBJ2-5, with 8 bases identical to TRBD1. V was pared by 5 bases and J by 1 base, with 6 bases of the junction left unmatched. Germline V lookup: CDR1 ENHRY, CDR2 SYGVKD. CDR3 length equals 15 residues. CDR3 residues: CAISNPQGGQETQYF. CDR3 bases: TGTGCCATCAGTAACCCACAGGGGGGCCAAGAGACCCAGTACTTC.